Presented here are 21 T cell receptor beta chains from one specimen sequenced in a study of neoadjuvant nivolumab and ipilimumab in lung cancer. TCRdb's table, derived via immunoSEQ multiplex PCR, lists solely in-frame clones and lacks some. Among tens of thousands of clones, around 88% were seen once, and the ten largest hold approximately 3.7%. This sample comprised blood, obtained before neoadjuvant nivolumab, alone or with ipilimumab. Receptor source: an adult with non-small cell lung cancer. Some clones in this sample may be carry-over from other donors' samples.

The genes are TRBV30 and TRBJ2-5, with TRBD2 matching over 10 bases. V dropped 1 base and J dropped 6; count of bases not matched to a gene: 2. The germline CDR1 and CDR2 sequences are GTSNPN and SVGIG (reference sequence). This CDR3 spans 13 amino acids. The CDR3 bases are TGTGCCTGGAGTGCTAGCGGGAGTAAGACCCAGTACTTC. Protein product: CAWSASGSKTQYF.

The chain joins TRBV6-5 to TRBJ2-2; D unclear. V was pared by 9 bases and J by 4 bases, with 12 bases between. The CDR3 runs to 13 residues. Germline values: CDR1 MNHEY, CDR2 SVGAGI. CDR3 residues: CASWDRSTGELFF. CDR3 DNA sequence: TGTGCCAGTTGGGATCGGTCCACCGGGGAGCTGTTTTTT.

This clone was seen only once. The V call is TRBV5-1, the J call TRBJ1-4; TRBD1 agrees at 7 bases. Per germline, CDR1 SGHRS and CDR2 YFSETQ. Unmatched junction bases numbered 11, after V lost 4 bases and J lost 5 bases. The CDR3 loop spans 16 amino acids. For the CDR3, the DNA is TGCGCCAGCAGCATCGAGGGACAGACACCCAATGAAAAACTGTTTTTT. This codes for CASSIEGQTPNEKLFF.

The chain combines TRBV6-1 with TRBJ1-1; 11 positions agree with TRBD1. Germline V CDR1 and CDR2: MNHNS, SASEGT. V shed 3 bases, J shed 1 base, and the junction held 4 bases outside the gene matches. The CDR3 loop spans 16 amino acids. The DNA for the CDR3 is TGTGCCAGCAGTGACCGGGACAGGGGGTGGAACACTGAAGCTTTCTTT. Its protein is CASSDRDRGWNTEAFF.

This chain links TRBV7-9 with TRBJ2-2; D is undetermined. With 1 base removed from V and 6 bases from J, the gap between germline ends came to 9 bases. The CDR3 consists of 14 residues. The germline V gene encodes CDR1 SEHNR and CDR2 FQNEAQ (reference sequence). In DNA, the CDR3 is TGTGCCAGCAGCTTAGGGCAGGTGGCCGGGGAGCTGTTTTTT. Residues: CASSLGQVAGELFF. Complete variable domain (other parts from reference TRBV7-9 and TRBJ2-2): DTGVSQNPRHKITKRGQNVTFRCDPISEHNRLYWYRQTLGQGPEFLTYFQNEAQLEKSRLLSDRFSAERPKGSFSTLEIQRTEQGDSAMYLCASSLGQVAGELFFGEGSRLTVL.

The CDR3, as DNA: TGCAGCGTTGGACACGGGGGCGAGCAGTACTTC. Its protein is CSVGHGGEQYF. The genes are TRBV29-1 and TRBJ2-7, with D perhaps TRBD2 (6 bases). The CDR3 runs to 11 residues. Trimming removed 4 bases at V and 6 bases at J, with 10 bases between. Germline CDR1 and CDR2: SQVTM and ANQGSEA.

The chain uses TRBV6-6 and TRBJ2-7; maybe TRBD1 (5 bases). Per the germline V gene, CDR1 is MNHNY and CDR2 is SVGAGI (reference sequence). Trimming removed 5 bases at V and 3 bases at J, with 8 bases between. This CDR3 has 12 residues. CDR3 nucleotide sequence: TGTGCCAGCAGTAAAGACAGCTACGAGCAGTACTTC. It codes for CASSKDSYEQYF.

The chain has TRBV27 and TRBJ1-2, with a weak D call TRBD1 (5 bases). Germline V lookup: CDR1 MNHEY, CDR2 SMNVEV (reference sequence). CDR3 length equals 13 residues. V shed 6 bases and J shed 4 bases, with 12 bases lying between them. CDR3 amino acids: CASSLIGAYGYTF. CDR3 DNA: TGTGCCAGCAGCCTCATCGGGGCCTATGGCTACACCTTC.

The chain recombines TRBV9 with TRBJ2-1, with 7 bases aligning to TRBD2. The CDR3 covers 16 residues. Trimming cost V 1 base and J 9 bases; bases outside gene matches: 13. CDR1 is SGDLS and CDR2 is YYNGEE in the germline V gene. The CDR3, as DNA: TGTGCCAGCAGCGTATTCAGCGGGACCCTTCTTAGTGAGCAGTTCTTC. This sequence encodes CASSVFSGTLLSEQFF.

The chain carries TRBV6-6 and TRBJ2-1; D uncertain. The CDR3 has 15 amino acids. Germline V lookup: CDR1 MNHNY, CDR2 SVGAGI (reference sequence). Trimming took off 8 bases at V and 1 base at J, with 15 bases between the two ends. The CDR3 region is CASGITWGSYNEQFF. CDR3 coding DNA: TGTGCCAGCGGGATTACTTGGGGTTCCTACAATGAGCAGTTCTTC.

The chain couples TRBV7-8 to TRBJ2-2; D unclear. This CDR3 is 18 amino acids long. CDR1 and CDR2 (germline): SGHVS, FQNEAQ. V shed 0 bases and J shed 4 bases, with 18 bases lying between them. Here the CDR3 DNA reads TGTGCCAGCAGCTTAGCTCGCTTTCGATCCAGCGTCACCGGGGAGCTGTTTTTT. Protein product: CASSLARFRSSVTGELFF.

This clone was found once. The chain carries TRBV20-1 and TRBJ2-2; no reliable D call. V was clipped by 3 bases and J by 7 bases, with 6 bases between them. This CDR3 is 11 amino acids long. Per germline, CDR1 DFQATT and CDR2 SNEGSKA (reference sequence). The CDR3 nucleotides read TGCAGTGCTAGGTCGAACGGGGAGCTGTTTTTT. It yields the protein CSARSNGELFF.

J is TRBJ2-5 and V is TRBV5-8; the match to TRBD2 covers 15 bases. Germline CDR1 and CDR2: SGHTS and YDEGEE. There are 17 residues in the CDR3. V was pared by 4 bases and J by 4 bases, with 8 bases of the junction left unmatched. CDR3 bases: TGTGCCAGCAGCAGAAGCCCGGGACTAGCGGGAGGAGAGACCCAGTACTTC. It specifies CASSRSPGLAGGETQYF.

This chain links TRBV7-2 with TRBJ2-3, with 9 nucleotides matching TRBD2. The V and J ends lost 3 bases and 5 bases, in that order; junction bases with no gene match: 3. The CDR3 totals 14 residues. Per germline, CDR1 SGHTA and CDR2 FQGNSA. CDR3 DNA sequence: TGTGCCAGCAGCTTTGCGGGAGGGTTAGATACGCAGTATTTT. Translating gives CASSFAGGLDTQYF.

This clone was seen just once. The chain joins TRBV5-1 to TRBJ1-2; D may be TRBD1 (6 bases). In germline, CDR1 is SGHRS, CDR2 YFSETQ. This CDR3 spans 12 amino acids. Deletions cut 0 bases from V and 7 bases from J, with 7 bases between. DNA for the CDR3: TGCGCCAGCAGCTTGGACAGGGCTGGCTACACCTTC. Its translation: CASSLDRAGYTF.

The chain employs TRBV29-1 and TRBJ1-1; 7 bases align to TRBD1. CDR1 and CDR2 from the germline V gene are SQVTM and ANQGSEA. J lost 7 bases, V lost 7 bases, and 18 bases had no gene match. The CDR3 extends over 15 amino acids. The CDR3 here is CSATLMGGDSIEAFF. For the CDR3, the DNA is TGCAGCGCCACCCTTATGGGAGGGGACAGTATTGAAGCTTTCTTT. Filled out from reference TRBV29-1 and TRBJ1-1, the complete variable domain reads SAVISQKPSRDICQRGTSLTIQCQVDSQVTMMFWYRQQPGQSLTLIATANQGSEATYESGFVIDKFPISRPNLTFSTLTVSNMSPEDSSIYLCSATLMGGDSIEAFFGQGTRLTVV.

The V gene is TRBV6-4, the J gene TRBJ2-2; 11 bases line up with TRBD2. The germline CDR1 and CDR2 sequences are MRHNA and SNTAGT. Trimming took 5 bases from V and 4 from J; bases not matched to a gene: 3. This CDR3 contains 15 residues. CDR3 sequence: CASSTTSGVTGELFF. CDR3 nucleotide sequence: TGTGCCAGCAGTACGACTAGCGGGGTCACCGGGGAGCTGTTTTTT.

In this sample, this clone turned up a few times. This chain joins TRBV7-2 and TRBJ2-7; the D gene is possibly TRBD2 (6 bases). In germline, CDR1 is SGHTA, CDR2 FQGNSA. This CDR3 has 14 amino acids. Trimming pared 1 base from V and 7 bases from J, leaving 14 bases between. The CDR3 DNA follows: TGTGCCAGCAGCTTAGGGGTGGGAGGAGGGGAGCAGTACTTC. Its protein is CASSLGVGGGEQYF.

CDR3: CASRPTGVHGYTF. CDR3 nucleotide sequence: TGTGCCAGTAGACCGACAGGGGTCCATGGCTACACCTTC. The genes are TRBV19 and TRBJ1-2; 8 positions agree with TRBD1. Germline V gene data show CDR1 as LNHDA and CDR2 as SQIVND (reference sequence). J gave up 6 bases and V 6 bases, and 6 bases lay outside the gene matches. The length of the CDR3 is 13 residues.

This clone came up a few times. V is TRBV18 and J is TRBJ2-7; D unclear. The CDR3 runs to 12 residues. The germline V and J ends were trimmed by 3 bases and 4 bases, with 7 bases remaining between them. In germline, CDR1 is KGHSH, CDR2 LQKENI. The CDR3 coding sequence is TGTGCCAGCTCACCCACGGTTTACGAGCAGTACTTC. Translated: CASSPTVYEQYF. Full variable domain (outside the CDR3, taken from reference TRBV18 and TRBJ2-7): NAGVMQNPRHLVRRRGQEARLRCSPMKGHSHVYWYRQLPEEGLKFMVYLQKENIIDESGMPKERFSAEFPKEGPSILRIQQVVRGDSAAYFCASSPTVYEQYFGPGTRLTVT.

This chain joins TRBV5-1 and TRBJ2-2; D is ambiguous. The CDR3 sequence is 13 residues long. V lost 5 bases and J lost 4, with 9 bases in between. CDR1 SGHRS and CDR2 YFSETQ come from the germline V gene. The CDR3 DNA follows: TGCGCCAGCAGATACGCGAGCACCGGGGAGCTGTTTTTT. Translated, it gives CASRYASTGELFF.